What follows are 7 T cell receptor beta chains derived from one specimen sequenced in a study of cytomegalovirus exposure and HLA in healthy donors. The table came from immunoSEQ multiplex PCR; TCRdb's copy has only in-frame clones and leaves some out. The sample lists 150,000 to 200,000 clones, roughly 83% seen once, with approximately 10% in the top ten. The sequencing input was PBMCs. These receptors originate from a young man in good health and CMV-seropositive.

As for this clone: The same CDR3 is also encoded by other DNA sequences in this sample. The chain recombines TRBV9 with TRBJ2-1; 11 bases line up with TRBD2. Trimming took 2 bases from V and 3 from J; bases not matched to a gene: 1. Germline V gene sequence: CDR1 SGDLS, CDR2 YYNGEE. The length of the CDR3 is 15 residues. The CDR3 DNA follows: TGTGCCAGCAGCGTGGGGACTAGCGGCTACAATGAGCAGTTCTTC. Its translation is CASSVGTSGYNEQFF.

The chain couples TRBV11-2 to TRBJ2-5; D might be TRBD2 (7 bases). The germline gives CDR1 SGHAT, CDR2 FQNNGV. V was cut by 5 bases and J by 4 bases, with 17 bases left in between. The CDR3 is made up of 15 amino acids. The CDR3 here is CASSTAGAHRETQYF. In DNA, the CDR3 is TGTGCCAGCAGCACCGCGGGGGCGCATCGAGAGACCCAGTACTTC. Looking up the rest from reference TRBV11-2 and TRBJ2-5 gives the full variable domain: EAGVAQSPRYKIIEKRQSVAFWCNPISGHATLYWYQQILGQGPKLLIQFQNNGVVDDSQLPKDRFSAERLKGVDSTLKIQPAKLEDSAVYLCASSTAGAHRETQYFGPGTRLLVL.

The J gene is TRBJ2-3, the V gene TRBV5-6; D unclear. Germline CDR1 is SGHDT and CDR2 is YYEEEE. Between the trimmed V and J ends, which lost 0 bases and 4 bases, there was a span of 9 bases. The CDR3 consists of 14 residues. The CDR3 coding sequence is TGTGCCAGCAGCTTGGGTAATGGAGCAGATACGCAGTATTTT. This codes for CASSLGNGADTQYF.

The chain links TRBV7-2 to TRBJ2-7, with TRBD2 as a possible D gene (6 bases). Between the trimmed V and J ends, which lost 7 bases and 0 bases, there was a span of 10 bases. CDR1 SGHTA and CDR2 FQGNSA come from the germline V gene. The length of the CDR3 is 13 residues. The CDR3 protein is CASNRGSSYEQYF. The CDR3, as DNA: TGTGCCAGCAATCGGGGGAGCTCCTACGAGCAGTACTTC.

As DNA, the CDR3 is TGCGCCAGCAGCAGTCCGGGACATCCAAACTCTGGGGCCAACGTCCTGACTTTC. The encoded protein is CASSSPGHPNSGANVLTF. The chain recombines TRBV23-1 with TRBJ2-6; the D gene is possibly TRBD1 (6 bases). TRBV23-1 is labeled an ORF, and its function is uncertain. Trimming pared 6 bases from V and 0 bases from J, leaving 18 bases between. There are 18 residues in the CDR3.

This clone was recorded only once. The chain joins TRBV10-1 to TRBJ2-1; 9 bases align to TRBD1. This CDR3 has 17 amino acids. Germline V gene sequence: CDR1 WNHNN, CDR2 SYGVQD (reference sequence). Trimming removed 3 bases from V and 0 bases from J; junction bases left unmatched: 6. Here the CDR3 reads CASSDPGTGSSYNEQFF. The CDR3 nucleotides read TGCGCCAGCAGTGACCCTGGGACAGGGAGCTCCTACAATGAGCAGTTCTTC.

The rearrangement uses TRBV6-1 and TRBJ2-7, with D unclear. The V end lost 2 bases, the J end lost 5 bases, and 7 bases lay between the germline ends. Germline CDR1 reads MNHNS; CDR2 reads SASEGT. There are 12 residues in the CDR3. The CDR3 coding sequence is TGTGCCAGCAGTGAAACTCCCCACGAGCAGTACTTC. Translating it yields CASSETPHEQYF.